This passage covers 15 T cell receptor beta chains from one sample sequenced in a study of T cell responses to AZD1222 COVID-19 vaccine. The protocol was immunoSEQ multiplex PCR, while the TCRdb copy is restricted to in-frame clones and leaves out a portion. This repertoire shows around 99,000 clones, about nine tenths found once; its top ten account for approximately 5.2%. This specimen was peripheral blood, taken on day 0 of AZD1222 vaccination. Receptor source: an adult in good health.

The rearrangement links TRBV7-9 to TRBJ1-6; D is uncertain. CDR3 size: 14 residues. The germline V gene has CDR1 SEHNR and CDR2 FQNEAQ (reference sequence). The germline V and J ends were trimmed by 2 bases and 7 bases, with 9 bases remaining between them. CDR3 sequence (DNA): TGTGCCAGCAGCTTACGAACAGCAAATTCACCCCTCCACTTT. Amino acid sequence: CASSLRTANSPLHF.

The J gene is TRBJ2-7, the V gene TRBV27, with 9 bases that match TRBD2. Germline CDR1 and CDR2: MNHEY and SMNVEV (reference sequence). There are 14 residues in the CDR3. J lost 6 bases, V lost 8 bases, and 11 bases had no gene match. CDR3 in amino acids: CASSRAGGSFEQYF. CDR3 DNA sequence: TGTGCCAGCTCCCGGGCGGGGGGGAGCTTCGAGCAGTACTTC.

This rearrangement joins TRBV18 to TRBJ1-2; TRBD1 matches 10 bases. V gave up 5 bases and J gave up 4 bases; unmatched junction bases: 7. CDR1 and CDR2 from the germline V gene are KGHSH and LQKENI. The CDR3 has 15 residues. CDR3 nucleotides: TGTGCCAGCTCAGTGGGACAGGGGATCAGCTATGGCTACACCTTC. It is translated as CASSVGQGISYGYTF.

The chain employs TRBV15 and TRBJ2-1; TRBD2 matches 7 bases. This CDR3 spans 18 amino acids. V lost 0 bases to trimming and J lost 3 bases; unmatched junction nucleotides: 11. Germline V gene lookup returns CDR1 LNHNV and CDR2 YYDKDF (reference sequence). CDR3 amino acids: CATSRDSVQAGIYNEQFF. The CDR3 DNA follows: TGTGCCACCAGCAGAGATTCTGTTCAAGCGGGAATCTACAATGAGCAGTTCTTC.

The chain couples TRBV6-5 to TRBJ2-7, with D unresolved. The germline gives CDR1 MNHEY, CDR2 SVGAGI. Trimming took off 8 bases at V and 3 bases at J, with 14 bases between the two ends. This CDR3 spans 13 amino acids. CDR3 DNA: TGTGCCAGCCTCCTACTCCGAGGCTACGAGCAGTACTTC. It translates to CASLLLRGYEQYF.

The DNA for the CDR3 is TGCGCCAGCAGCTCCCGGGACTCGACGGGAGGAGAGACCCAGTACTTC. Amino acids: CASSSRDSTGGETQYF. The chain carries TRBV5-1 and TRBJ2-5; 7 bases agree with TRBD2. J was trimmed by 4 bases and V by 3 bases; bases with no gene match: 12. Per germline, CDR1 SGHRS and CDR2 YFSETQ. The CDR3 spans 16 residues.

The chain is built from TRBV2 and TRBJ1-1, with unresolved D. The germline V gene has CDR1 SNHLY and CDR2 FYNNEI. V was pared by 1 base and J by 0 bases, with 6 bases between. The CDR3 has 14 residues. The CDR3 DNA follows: TGTGCCAGCAGTGAAGAAGCATTGAACACTGAAGCTTTCTTT. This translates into CASSEEALNTEAFF.

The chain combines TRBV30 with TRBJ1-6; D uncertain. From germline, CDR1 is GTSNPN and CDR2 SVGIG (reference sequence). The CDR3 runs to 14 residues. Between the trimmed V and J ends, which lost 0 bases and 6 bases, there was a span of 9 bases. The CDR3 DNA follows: TGTGCCTGGAGTGTCACCTGGGGTAATTCACCCCTCCACTTT. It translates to CAWSVTWGNSPLHF.

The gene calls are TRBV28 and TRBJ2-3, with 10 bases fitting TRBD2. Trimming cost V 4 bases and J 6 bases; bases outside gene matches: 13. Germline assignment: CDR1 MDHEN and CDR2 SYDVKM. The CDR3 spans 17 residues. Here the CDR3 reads CASSSLRSGGARDTQYF. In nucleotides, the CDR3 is TGTGCCAGCAGTTCCCTAAGGAGCGGGGGGGCCAGGGATACGCAGTATTTT. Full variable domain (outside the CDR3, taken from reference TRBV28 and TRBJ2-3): DVKVTQSSRYLVKRTGEKVFLECVQDMDHENMFWYRQDPGLGLRLIYFSYDVKMKEKGDIPEGYSVSREKKERFSLILESASTNQTSMYLCASSSLRSGGARDTQYFGPGTRLTVL.

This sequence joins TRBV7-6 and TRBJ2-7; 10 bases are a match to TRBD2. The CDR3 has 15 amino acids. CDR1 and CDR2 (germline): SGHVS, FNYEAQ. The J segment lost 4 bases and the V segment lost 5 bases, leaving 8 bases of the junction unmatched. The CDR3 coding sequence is TGTGCCAGCAGCCCGGGACTAGCGCGGACTTACGAGCAGTACTTC. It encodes CASSPGLARTYEQYF.

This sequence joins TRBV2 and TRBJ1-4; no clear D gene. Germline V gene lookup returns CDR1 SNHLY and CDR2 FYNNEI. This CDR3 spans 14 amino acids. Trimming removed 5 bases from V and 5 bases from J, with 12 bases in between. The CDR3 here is CASSFSLGNEKLFF. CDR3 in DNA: TGTGCCAGCAGTTTCTCTCTGGGGAATGAAAAACTGTTTTTT.

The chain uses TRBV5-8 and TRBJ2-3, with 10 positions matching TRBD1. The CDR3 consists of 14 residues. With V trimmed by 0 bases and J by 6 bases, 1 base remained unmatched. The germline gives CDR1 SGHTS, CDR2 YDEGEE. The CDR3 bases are TGTGCCAGCAGCTTGGGACAGGGGGCGGATACGCAGTATTTT. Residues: CASSLGQGADTQYF.

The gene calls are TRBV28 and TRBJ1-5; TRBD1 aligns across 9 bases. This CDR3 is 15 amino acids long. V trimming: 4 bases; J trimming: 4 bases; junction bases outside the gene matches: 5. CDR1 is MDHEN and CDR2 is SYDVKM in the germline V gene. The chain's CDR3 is CASSYVQGANQPQHF. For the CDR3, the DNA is TGTGCCAGCAGTTACGTACAGGGGGCAAATCAGCCCCAGCATTTT. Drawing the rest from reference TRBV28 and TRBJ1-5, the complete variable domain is DVKVTQSSRYLVKRTGEKVFLECVQDMDHENMFWYRQDPGLGLRLIYFSYDVKMKEKGDIPEGYSVSREKKERFSLILESASTNQTSMYLCASSYVQGANQPQHFGDGTRLSIL.

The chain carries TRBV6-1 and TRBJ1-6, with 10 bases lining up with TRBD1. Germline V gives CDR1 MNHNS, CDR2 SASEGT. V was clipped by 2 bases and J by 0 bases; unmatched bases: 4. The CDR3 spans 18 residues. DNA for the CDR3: TGTGCCAGCAGTGAAAGGACAGGGGGAAGCTCCTATAATTCACCCCTCCACTTT. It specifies CASSERTGGSSYNSPLHF.

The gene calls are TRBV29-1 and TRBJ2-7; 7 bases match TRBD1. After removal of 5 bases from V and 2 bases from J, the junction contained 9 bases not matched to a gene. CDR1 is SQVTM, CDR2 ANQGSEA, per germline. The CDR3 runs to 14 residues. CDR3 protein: CSVYSGTATYEQYF. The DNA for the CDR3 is TGCAGCGTTTATTCCGGGACAGCTACCTACGAGCAGTACTTC.